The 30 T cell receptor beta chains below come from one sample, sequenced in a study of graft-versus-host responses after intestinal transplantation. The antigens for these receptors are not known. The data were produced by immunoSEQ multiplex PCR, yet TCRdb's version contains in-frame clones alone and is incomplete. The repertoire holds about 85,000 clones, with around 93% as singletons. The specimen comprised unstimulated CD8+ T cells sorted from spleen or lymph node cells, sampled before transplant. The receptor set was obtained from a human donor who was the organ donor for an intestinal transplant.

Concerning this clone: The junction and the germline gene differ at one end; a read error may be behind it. The CDR3 DNA sequence: TGTGCCAGCAGTTTAAACCCCACTAGAGACACCGGGGAGCTGTTTTTT. Residues: CASSLNPTRDTGELFF. The J gene is TRBJ2-2, the V gene TRBV7-3; weak D call: TRBD2 (5 bases). Per germline, CDR1 SGHTA and CDR2 FQGTGA. There are 16 residues in the CDR3.

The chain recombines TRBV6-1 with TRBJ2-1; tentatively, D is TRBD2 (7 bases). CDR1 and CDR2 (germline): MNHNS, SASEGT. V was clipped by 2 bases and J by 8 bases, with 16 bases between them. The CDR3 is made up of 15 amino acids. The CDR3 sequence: CASSELRGHHDEQFF. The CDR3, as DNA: TGTGCCAGCAGTGAACTGCGGGGGCACCACGATGAGCAGTTCTTC.

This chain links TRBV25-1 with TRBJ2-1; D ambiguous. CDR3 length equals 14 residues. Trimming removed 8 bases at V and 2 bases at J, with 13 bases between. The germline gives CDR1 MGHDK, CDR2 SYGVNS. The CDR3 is CASRTEGPYNEQFF. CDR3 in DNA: TGTGCCAGCCGGACCGAAGGACCCTACAATGAGCAGTTCTTC.

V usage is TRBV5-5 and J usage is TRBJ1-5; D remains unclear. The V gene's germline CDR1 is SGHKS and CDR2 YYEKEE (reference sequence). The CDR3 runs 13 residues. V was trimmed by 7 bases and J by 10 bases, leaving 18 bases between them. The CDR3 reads CASQLNRLGPQHF. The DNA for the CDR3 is TGTGCCAGCCAGTTGAACCGTTTGGGACCCCAGCATTTT.

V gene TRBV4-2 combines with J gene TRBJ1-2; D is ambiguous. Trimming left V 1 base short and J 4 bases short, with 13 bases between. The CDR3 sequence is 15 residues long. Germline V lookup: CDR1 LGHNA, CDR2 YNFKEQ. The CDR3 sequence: CASSQVSYSPYGYTF. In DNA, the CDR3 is TGTGCCAGCAGCCAAGTTTCATATTCCCCCTATGGCTACACCTTC.

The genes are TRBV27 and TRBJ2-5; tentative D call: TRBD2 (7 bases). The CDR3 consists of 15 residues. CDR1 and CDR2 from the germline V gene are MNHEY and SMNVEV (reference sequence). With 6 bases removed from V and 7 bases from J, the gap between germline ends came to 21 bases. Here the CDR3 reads CASSSGLGGRGTQYF. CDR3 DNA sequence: TGTGCCAGCAGCTCCGGACTAGGTGGCAGGGGGACCCAGTACTTC.

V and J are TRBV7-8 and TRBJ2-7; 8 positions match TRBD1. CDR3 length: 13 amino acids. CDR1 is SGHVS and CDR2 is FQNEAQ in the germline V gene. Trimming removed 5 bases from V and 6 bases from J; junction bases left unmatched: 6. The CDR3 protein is CASSPDRVAEQYF. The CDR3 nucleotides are TGTGCCAGCAGCCCGGACAGGGTAGCCGAGCAGTACTTC. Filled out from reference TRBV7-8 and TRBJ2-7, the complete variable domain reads GAGVSQSPRYKVAKRGQDVALRCDPISGHVSLFWYQQALGQGPEFLTYFQNEAQLDKSGLPSDRFFAERPEGSVSTLKIQRTQQEDSAVYLCASSPDRVAEQYFGPGTRLTVT.

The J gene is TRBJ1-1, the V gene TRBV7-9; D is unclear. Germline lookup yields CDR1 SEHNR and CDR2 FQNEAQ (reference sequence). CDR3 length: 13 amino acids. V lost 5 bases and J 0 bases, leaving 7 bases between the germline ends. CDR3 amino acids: CASSPDLNTEAFF. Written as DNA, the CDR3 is TGTGCCAGCAGCCCGGACCTGAACACTGAAGCTTTCTTT. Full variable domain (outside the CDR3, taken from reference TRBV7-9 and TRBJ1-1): DTGVSQNPRHKITKRGQNVTFRCDPISEHNRLYWYRQTLGQGPEFLTYFQNEAQLEKSRLLSDRFSAERPKGSFSTLEIQRTEQGDSAMYLCASSPDLNTEAFFGQGTRLTVV.

CDR3: CASSIAGTPASYEQYF. The CDR3 DNA reads as TGTGCCAGCAGTATTGCCGGGACCCCTGCCTCCTACGAGCAGTACTTC. The chain joins TRBV2 to TRBJ2-7; D possibly uses TRBD1 or TRBD2 (5 bases each). The CDR3 is 16 amino acids. Germline CDR1 SNHLY, CDR2 FYNNEI. V lost 5 bases to trimming and J lost 0 bases, with 17 bases between them. The variable domain in full, with the rest retrieved from reference TRBV2 and TRBJ2-7, is EPEVTQTPSHQVTQMGQEVILRCVPISNHLYFYWYRQILGQKVEFLVSFYNNEISEKSEIFDDQFSVERPDGSNFTLKIRSTKLEDSAMYFCASSIAGTPASYEQYFGPGTRLTVT.

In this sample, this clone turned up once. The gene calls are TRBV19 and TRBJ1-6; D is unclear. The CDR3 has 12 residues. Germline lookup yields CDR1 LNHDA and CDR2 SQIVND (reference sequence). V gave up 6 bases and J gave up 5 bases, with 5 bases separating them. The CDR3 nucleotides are TGTGCCAGTAGGCTAAATAATTCACCCCTCCACTTT. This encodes CASRLNNSPLHF.

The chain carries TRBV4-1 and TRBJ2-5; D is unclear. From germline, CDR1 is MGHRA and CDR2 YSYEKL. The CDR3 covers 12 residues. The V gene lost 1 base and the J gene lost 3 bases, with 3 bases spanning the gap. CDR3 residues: CASSQVEETQYF. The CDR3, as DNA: TGCGCCAGCAGCCAAGTAGAAGAGACCCAGTACTTC.

For the CDR3, the DNA is TGTGCCAGCAGCTTAGAACAGATCCATCTCTATGGCTACACCTTC. It translates to CASSLEQIHLYGYTF. The J gene is TRBJ1-2, the V gene TRBV7-2; unclear D gene. The ends were cut back, 1 base at V and 4 bases at J, with 13 bases in the middle. Germline V lookup: CDR1 SGHTA, CDR2 FQGNSA. The CDR3 contains 15 residues.

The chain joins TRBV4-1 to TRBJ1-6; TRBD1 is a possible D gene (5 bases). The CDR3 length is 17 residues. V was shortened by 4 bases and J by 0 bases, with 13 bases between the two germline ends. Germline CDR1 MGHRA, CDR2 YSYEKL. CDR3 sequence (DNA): TGCGCCAGCAGCCTTGGGGGGGAGAGCTCCTATAATTCACCCCTCCACTTT. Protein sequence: CASSLGGESSYNSPLHF.

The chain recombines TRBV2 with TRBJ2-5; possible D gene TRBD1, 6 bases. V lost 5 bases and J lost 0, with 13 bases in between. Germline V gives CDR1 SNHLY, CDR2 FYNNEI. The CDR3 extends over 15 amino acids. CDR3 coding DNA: TGTGCCAGCAGTACAGGGTTAGGGTACCAAGAGACCCAGTACTTC. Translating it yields CASSTGLGYQETQYF.

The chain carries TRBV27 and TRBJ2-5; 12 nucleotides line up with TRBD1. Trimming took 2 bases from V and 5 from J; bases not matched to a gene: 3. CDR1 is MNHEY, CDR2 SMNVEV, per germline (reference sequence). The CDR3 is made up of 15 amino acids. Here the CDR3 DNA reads TGTGCCAGCAGTTTAGCGGGGACAGGGGGCGAGACCCAGTACTTC. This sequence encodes CASSLAGTGGETQYF.

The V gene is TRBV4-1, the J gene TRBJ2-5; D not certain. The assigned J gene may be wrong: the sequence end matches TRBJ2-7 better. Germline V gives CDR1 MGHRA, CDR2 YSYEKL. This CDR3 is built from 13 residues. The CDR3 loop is CASSLGLVYEQYF. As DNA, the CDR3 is TGCGCCAGCAGCCTGGGCCTTGTCTACGAGCAGTACTTC.

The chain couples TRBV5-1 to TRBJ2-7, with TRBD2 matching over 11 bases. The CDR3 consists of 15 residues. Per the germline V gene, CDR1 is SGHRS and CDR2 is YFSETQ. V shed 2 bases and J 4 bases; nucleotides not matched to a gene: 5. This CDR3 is CASSFSGTSGYEQYF. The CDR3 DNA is TGCGCCAGCAGCTTCTCCGGGACTAGCGGTTACGAGCAGTACTTC.

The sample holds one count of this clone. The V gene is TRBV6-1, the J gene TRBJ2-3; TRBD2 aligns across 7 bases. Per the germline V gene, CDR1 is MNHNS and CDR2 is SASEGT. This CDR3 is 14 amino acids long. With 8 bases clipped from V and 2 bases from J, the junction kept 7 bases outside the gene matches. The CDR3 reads CASGKRGDTDTQYF. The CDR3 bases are TGTGCCAGCGGGAAGCGGGGCGACACAGATACGCAGTATTTT.

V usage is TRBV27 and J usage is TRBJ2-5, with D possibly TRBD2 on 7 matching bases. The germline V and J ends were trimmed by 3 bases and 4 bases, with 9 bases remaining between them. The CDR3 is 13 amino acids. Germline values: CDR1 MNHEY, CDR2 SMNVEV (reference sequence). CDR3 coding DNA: TGTGCCAGCAGTTTGGGAGGGGGAGAGACCCAGTACTTC. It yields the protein CASSLGGGETQYF.

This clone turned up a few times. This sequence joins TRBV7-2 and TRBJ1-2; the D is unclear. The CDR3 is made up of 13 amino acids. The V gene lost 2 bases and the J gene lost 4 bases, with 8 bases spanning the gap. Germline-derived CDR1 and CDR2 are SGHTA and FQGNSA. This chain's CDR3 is CASSLNSPYGYTF. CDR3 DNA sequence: TGTGCCAGCAGCTTAAACAGCCCCTATGGCTACACCTTC.

The CDR3 DNA reads as TGCGCCAGCAGCTTGGGGCCAGGGCCCGAAAGTAACAATGAGCAGTTCTTC. It specifies CASSLGPGPESNNEQFF. This chain connects TRBV5-1 to TRBJ2-1; perhaps TRBD1 as D (5 bases). The CDR3 consists of 17 residues. From germline, CDR1 is SGHRS and CDR2 YFSETQ. The germline V and J ends were trimmed by 0 bases and 5 bases, with 18 bases remaining between them.

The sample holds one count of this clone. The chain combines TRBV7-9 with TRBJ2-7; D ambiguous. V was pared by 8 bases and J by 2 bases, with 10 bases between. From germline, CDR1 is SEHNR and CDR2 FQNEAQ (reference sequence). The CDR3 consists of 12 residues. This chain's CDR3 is CASGQHPYEQYF. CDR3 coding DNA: TGTGCCAGCGGCCAGCACCCCTACGAGCAGTACTTC.

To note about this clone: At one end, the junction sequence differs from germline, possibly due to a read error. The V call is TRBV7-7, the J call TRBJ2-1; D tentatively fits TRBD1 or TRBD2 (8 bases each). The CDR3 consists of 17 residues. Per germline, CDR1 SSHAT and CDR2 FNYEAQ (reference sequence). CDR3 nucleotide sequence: TGTGCTAGCAGCCCGGGGGGGAGGACAGGGAATTACAATGAGCAGTTCTTC. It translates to CASSPGGRTGNYNEQFF.

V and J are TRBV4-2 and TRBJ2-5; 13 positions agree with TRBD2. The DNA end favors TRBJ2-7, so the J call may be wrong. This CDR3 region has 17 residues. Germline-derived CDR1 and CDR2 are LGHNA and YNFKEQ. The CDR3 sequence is CASSQGPGTSGIYEQYF. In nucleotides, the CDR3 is TGTGCCAGCAGCCAAGGCCCCGGGACTAGCGGGATTTACGAGCAGTACTTC.

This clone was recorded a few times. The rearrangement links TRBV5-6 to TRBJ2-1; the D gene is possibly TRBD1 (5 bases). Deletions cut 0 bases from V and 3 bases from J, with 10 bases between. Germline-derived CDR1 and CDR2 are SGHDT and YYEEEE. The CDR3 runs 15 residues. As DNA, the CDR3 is TGTGCCAGCAGCTTGGGACAGCCTTACTACAATGAGCAGTTCTTC. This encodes CASSLGQPYYNEQFF.

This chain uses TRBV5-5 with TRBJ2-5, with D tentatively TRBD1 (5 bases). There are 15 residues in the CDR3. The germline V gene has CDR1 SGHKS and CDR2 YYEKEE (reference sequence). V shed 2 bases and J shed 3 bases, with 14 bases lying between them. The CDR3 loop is CASSFPTDSKETQYF. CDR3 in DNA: TGTGCCAGCAGCTTCCCGACAGACAGTAAAGAGACCCAGTACTTC.

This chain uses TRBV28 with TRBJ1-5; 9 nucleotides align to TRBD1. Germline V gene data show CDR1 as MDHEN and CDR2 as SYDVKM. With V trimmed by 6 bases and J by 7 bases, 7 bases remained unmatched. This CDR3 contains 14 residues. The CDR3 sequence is CASSLGTGRQPQHF. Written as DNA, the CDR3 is TGTGCCAGCAGCCTTGGGACAGGGCGGCAGCCCCAGCATTTT.

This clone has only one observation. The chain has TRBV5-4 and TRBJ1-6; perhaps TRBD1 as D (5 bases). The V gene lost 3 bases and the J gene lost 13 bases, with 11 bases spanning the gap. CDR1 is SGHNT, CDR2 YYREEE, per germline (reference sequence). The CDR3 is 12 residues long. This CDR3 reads CASSYAGGPLHF. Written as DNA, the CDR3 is TGTGCCAGCAGCTATGCGGGGGGTCCCCTCCACTTT.

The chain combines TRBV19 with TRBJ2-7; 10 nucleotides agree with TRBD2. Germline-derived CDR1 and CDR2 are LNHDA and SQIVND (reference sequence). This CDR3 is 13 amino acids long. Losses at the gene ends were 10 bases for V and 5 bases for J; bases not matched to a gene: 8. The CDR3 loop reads CATTSGTMDEQYF. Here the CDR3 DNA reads TGTGCCACCACTAGCGGGACGATGGACGAGCAGTACTTC.

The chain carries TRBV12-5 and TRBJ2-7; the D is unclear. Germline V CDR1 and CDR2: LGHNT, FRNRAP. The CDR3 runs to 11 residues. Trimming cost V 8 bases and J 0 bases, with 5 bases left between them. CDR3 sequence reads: CASQNSYEQYF. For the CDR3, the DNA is TGTGCTAGTCAAAACTCCTACGAGCAGTACTTC.